Each of the 15 T cell receptor beta chains below was sequenced from the same sample in a study of tumor-infiltrating lymphocytes in localized non-small cell lung cancer. Method: immunoSEQ multiplex PCR; TCRdb's copy keeps in-frame clones and lacks some. The profile covers roughly 24,000 clones, with about three fifths appearing a single time and about 5.6% taken by the ten largest. Sequenced material: lung tumor tissue. These receptor sequences come from a human donor with non-small cell lung cancer.

This clone was seen more than once but under ten times. The chain joins TRBV27 to TRBJ1-5, with unresolved D. V was shortened by 3 bases and J by 4 bases, with 7 bases between the two germline ends. The CDR3 runs to 13 residues. Germline V gene data show CDR1 as MNHEY and CDR2 as SMNVEV (reference sequence). The CDR3 reads CASSFQPNQPQHF. For the CDR3, the DNA is TGTGCCAGCAGTTTCCAACCGAATCAGCCCCAGCATTTT.

V is TRBV6-1 and J is TRBJ2-1, with TRBD2 as a possible D gene (5 bases). CDR1 is MNHNS, CDR2 SASEGT, per germline. The CDR3 is 13 residues long. The ends were cut back, 1 base at V and 6 bases at J, with 7 bases in the middle. The CDR3 region has the DNA TGTGCCAGCAGTGAAGTAGGACTCAATGAGCAGTTCTTC. Protein product: CASSEVGLNEQFF.

The chain employs TRBV6-1 and TRBJ2-3; 7 bases align to TRBD1. CDR3 length: 14 amino acids. Germline V gives CDR1 MNHNS, CDR2 SASEGT. Trimming at V came to 6 bases and at J to 5 bases, leaving 8 bases not matched to a gene. Written as DNA, the CDR3 is TGTGCCAGCAGACAGACAGGGTTTGAAGATACGCAGTATTTT. It encodes CASRQTGFEDTQYF.

By proportion, this clone is medium-sized. CDR3 residues: CASSLGGGTGYTF. The CDR3 region has the DNA TGTGCCAGCTCACTTGGCGGGGGAACTGGCTACACCTTC. The rearrangement joins TRBV18 to TRBJ1-2; a possible D gene is TRBD1 (5 bases). V was trimmed by 4 bases and J by 7 bases, leaving 13 bases between them. The CDR3 extends over 13 amino acids. Germline V gene lookup returns CDR1 KGHSH and CDR2 LQKENI. Together with reference TRBV18 and TRBJ1-2, the CDR3 gives the full variable domain: NAGVMQNPRHLVRRRGQEARLRCSPMKGHSHVYWYRQLPEEGLKFMVYLQKENIIDESGMPKERFSAEFPKEGPSILRIQQVVRGDSAAYFCASSLGGGTGYTFGSGTRLTVV.

This chain connects TRBV28 to TRBJ2-7; tentative D call: TRBD1 (5 bases). CDR1 and CDR2 from the germline V gene are MDHEN and SYDVKM. The CDR3 totals 15 residues. The CDR3 loop reads CAHALDSVQIYEQYF. For the CDR3, the DNA is TGTGCTCACGCCCTCGACAGTGTACAAATTTACGAGCAGTACTTC.

The V call is TRBV13, the J call TRBJ2-2; tentative D call: TRBD2 (5 bases). The V end was cut by 11 bases, the J end by 2 bases, with 18 bases between. The CDR3 runs 15 residues. CDR1 is PRHDT, CDR2 FYEKMQ, per germline (reference sequence). CDR3 sequence: CAFRRRVDNTGELFF. CDR3 bases: TGTGCCTTCAGGCGGCGGGTAGACAACACCGGGGAGCTGTTTTTT. Combining the CDR3 with reference TRBV13 and TRBJ2-2 gives the whole variable domain AAGVIQSPRHLIKEKRETATLKCYPIPRHDTVYWYQQGPGQDPQFLISFYEKMQSDKGSIPDRFSAQQFSDYHSELNMSSLELGDSALYFCAFRRRVDNTGELFFGEGSRLTVL.

V and J are TRBV6-1 and TRBJ1-1; D remains unclear. Germline CDR1 MNHNS, CDR2 SASEGT. The CDR3 sequence is 15 residues long. Trimming left V 8 bases short and J 0 bases short, with 16 bases between. As DNA, the CDR3 is TGTGCCAGCGCCCTATGGCAGTCCATGAACACTGAAGCTTTCTTT. As protein: CASALWQSMNTEAFF.

The chain joins TRBV2 to TRBJ1-1; D is possibly TRBD1 (5 bases). This CDR3 spans 12 amino acids. Trimming took off 6 bases at V and 5 bases at J, with 10 bases between the two ends. Looked up from germline, CDR1 is SNHLY and CDR2 is FYNNEI. In DNA, the CDR3 is TGTGCCAGCAGGGGAGAGGGGACTGAAGCTTTCTTT. This codes for CASRGEGTEAFF.

The V call is TRBV6-1, the J call TRBJ1-5; D may be TRBD1 (5 bases). Per germline, CDR1 MNHNS and CDR2 SASEGT. The CDR3 covers 15 residues. The V end was cut by 3 bases, the J end by 2 bases, with 11 bases between. This CDR3 is CASSDIWGGNQPQHF. The DNA for the CDR3 is TGTGCCAGCAGTGATATTTGGGGGGGCAATCAGCCCCAGCATTTT.

The chain is built from TRBV27 and TRBJ2-7, with no clear D. The CDR3 sequence is 14 residues long. The V end lost 1 base, the J end lost 0 bases, and 7 bases lay between the germline ends. From germline, CDR1 is MNHEY and CDR2 SMNVEV (reference sequence). This chain's CDR3 is CASSLFSSSYEQYF. The CDR3 nucleotides read TGTGCCAGCAGTTTATTTTCTAGCTCCTACGAGCAGTACTTC.

This chain connects TRBV5-1 to TRBJ1-2; 8 bases agree with TRBD1. Germline V gene sequence: CDR1 SGHRS, CDR2 YFSETQ. The J segment lost 6 bases and the V segment lost 5 bases, leaving 15 bases of the junction unmatched. The CDR3 has 16 residues. The CDR3 sequence is CASRRGPGTGVDGYTF. DNA of the CDR3: TGCGCCAGCAGAAGAGGGCCCGGGACAGGAGTAGATGGCTACACCTTC.

The sample holds one count of this clone. The chain couples TRBV7-3 to TRBJ2-6, with 9 bases matching TRBD2. Germline V gene data show CDR1 as SGHTA and CDR2 as FQGTGA. J was trimmed by 3 bases and V by 5 bases; bases with no gene match: 5. This CDR3 contains 16 residues. The CDR3 here is CASSPRGGDGANVLTF. As DNA, the CDR3 is TGTGCCAGCAGCCCGCGGGGGGGTGATGGGGCCAACGTCCTGACTTTC.

This clone has just a few counts. The gene calls are TRBV2 and TRBJ2-5; D is perhaps TRBD1 (5 bases). This CDR3 has 12 residues. CDR1 SNHLY and CDR2 FYNNEI come from the germline V gene. The germline V and J ends were trimmed by 6 bases and 1 base, with 6 bases remaining between them. The chain's CDR3 is CASSQGQETQYF. For the CDR3, the DNA is TGTGCCAGCAGCCAGGGCCAAGAGACCCAGTACTTC.

This clone is a singleton in its sample. The chain uses TRBV27 and TRBJ2-2, with D uncertain. Trimming removed 1 base at V and 1 base at J, with 4 bases between. This CDR3 is 14 amino acids long. Germline-derived CDR1 and CDR2 are MNHEY and SMNVEV (reference sequence). The CDR3 sequence: CASSLFGNTGELFF. The CDR3 coding sequence is TGTGCCAGCAGTTTATTCGGGAACACCGGGGAGCTGTTTTTT.

The chain employs TRBV5-4 and TRBJ2-5, with 7 bases identical to TRBD1. Germline CDR1 SGHNT, CDR2 YYREEE (reference sequence). This CDR3 has 15 amino acids. Losses at the gene ends were 2 bases for V and 5 bases for J; bases not matched to a gene: 9. CDR3 coding DNA: TGTGCCAGCAGCTTTGACAGGGTTAGGAGTGAGACCCAGTACTTC. Translated, it gives CASSFDRVRSETQYF.